This is a list of T cell receptor beta chains from one sample in a study of CDR3 diversity in severe acne. TCRdb passed the PCR reads through MiXCR, listing each CDR3 protein once. The sample lists about 86,000 distinct CDR3 sequences, 45% to 65% occurring once. Sequenced: blood. The receptor source for this set is a male donor in good health, without acne. CDR3s include the opening cysteine and the closing phenylalanine or tryptophan. Each record gives: D gene, J gene, V gene, clone size, CDR3 DNA, CDR3 protein. A D gene is named only where the DNA matches it firmly. The size entry is marked missing in some rows and otherwise reads once, few, many or a size class.

D gene: .; J gene: TRBJ2-5; V gene: TRBV19; clone size: few; CDR3 DNA: TGTGCCAGTAGTGTCACACGACAGCAAGAGACCCAGTACTTC; CDR3 protein: CASSVTRQQETQYF
D gene: TRBD2; J gene: TRBJ2-7; V gene: TRBV24-1; clone size: .; CDR3 DNA: TGTGCCACCAGTGAGGCGGGACTAGCGGGGTTCGAGCAGTGCTTC; CDR3 protein: CATSEAGLAGFEQCF
D gene: .; J gene: TRBJ2-2; V gene: TRBV7-8; clone size: many; CDR3 DNA: TGTGCCAGCAGCACGACAGCTCGCCTGAACACCGGGGAGCTGTTTTTT; CDR3 protein: CASSTTARLNTGELFF
D gene: TRBD1; J gene: TRBJ2-7; V gene: TRBV6-5; clone size: .; CDR3 DNA: TGTGCCAGCAACCCATGTTTCGACAGGGGGGGCTACGAGCAGTACTTC; CDR3 protein: CASNPCFDRGGYEQYF
D gene: TRBD1; J gene: TRBJ2-2; V gene: TRBV2; clone size: many; CDR3 DNA: TGTGCCAGCAGTGACCGGGGGACAGGGACCGGGGAGCTGTTTTTT; CDR3 protein: CASSDRGTGTGELFF
D gene: .; J gene: TRBJ2-3; V gene: TRBV29-1; clone size: .; CDR3 DNA: TGCAGCGTATGGACGGTAGTCACAGATACGCAGTATTTT; CDR3 protein: CSVWTVVTDTQYF
D gene: .; J gene: TRBJ2-2; V gene: TRBV5-1; clone size: .; CDR3 DNA: TGCGCCAGCAGCTCCGGGACTCCCAACACCGGGGAGCTGTTTTTT; CDR3 protein: CASSSGTPNTGELFF
D gene: .; J gene: TRBJ2-1; V gene: TRBV10-1; clone size: many; CDR3 DNA: TGCGCCAGCAGTGATTCAGGTCGGGCTGGCTCCTACAATGAGCAGTTCTTC; CDR3 protein: CASSDSGRAGSYNEQFF
D gene: .; J gene: TRBJ2-6; V gene: TRBV20-1; clone size: .; CDR3 DNA: TGCAGTGCTAGTGGTGCCCCTGATTCTGGGGCCAACGTCCTGACTTTC; CDR3 protein: CSASGAPDSGANVLTF
D gene: TRBD1; J gene: TRBJ1-3; V gene: TRBV6-6; clone size: .; CDR3 DNA: TGTGCCAGCAGTCGTACAGGGGGCTCTGGAAACACCATATATTTT; CDR3 protein: CASSRTGGSGNTIYF
D gene: .; J gene: TRBJ2-7; V gene: TRBV20-1; clone size: once; CDR3 DNA: TGCAGTGCCCCCATCCAGGGTGGAAGACGGTACGAGCAGCACTTC; CDR3 protein: CSAPIQGGRRYEQHF
D gene: .; J gene: TRBJ1-1; V gene: TRBV29-1; clone size: .; CDR3 DNA: TGCAGCGGGGGGGTCGGTTTTGAAGCTTTCTTT; CDR3 protein: CSGGVGFEAFF
D gene: TRBD1; J gene: TRBJ1-1; V gene: TRBV5-1; clone size: .; CDR3 DNA: TGTGCCAGCAGCGGACAGGGGCGGGGGGGGAACACTGAAGCTTTCTTT; CDR3 protein: CASSGQGRGGNTEAFF
D gene: TRBD1; J gene: TRBJ1-2; V gene: TRBV6-5; clone size: .; CDR3 DNA: TGTGCCAGCAGTTACCCGGGACAGGGACAAGGCTACACCTTC; CDR3 protein: CASSYPGQGQGYTF
D gene: .; J gene: TRBJ1-2; V gene: TRBV20-1; clone size: once; CDR3 DNA: TGCAGTGCTAGTAAAATGACGGGCTATGGCTACACCTTC; CDR3 protein: CSASKMTGYGYTF
D gene: TRBD2; J gene: TRBJ2-5; V gene: TRBV9; clone size: .; CDR3 DNA: TGTGCCAGCAGCGTAGGCCTAGCGGGAGGGGGAGAGACCCAGTACTTC; CDR3 protein: CASSVGLAGGGETQYF
D gene: .; J gene: TRBJ1-1; V gene: TRBV7-2; clone size: .; CDR3 DNA: TGTGCCAGGAAACAGAACATGAACACTAAAGCTTTCTTT; CDR3 protein: CARKQNMNTKAFF
D gene: .; J gene: TRBJ1-2; V gene: TRBV28; clone size: many; CDR3 DNA: TGTGCCAGCAGTTTAGGAGGGGCTCTCTATGGCTACACCTTC; CDR3 protein: CASSLGGALYGYTF
D gene: .; J gene: TRBJ2-7; V gene: TRBV5-5; clone size: .; CDR3 DNA: TGCGCCAGCAGCTTCGGGGCCACCTACGAGCAGTACTTC; CDR3 protein: CASSFGATYEQYF
D gene: .; J gene: TRBJ2-6; V gene: TRBV7-3; clone size: .; CDR3 DNA: TGTGCCAGCAGCTTATGGGCAGGGGCTGGGGCCAACGTCCTGACTTTC; CDR3 protein: CASSLWAGAGANVLTF
D gene: TRBD1; J gene: TRBJ2-7; V gene: TRBV5-1; clone size: few; CDR3 DNA: TGCGCCAGCCGCCATGGGACAGGAAGCTCCTACGAGCAGTACTTC; CDR3 protein: CASRHGTGSSYEQYF
D gene: .; J gene: TRBJ2-7; V gene: TRBV10-3; clone size: .; CDR3 DNA: TGTGCCAGCAGCCCTCACGGAGTCAACGAGCAGTACTTC; CDR3 protein: CASSPHGVNEQYF
D gene: TRBD1; J gene: TRBJ1-2; V gene: TRBV19; clone size: many; CDR3 DNA: TGTGCCAGTAGTAGACGACAGGGGACCTATGGCTACACCTTC; CDR3 protein: CASSRRQGTYGYTF
D gene: TRBD1; J gene: TRBJ1-1; V gene: TRBV7-8; clone size: few; CDR3 DNA: TGTGCCAGCAGCTCCGACAGGGGGAATGAAGCTTTCTTT; CDR3 protein: CASSSDRGNEAFF
D gene: TRBD1; J gene: TRBJ2-2; V gene: TRBV24-1; clone size: .; CDR3 DNA: TGTGCCACCAGTGACTACAGGGGGCGAAGCGGTATGAACACCGGGGAGCTGTTTTTT; CDR3 protein: CATSDYRGRSGMNTGELFF
D gene: TRBD1; J gene: TRBJ1-2; V gene: TRBV20-1; clone size: .; CDR3 DNA: TGCAGTGCTACCGGGACAGGCAACTATGGCTACACCTTC; CDR3 protein: CSATGTGNYGYTF
D gene: .; J gene: TRBJ2-7; V gene: TRBV18; clone size: many; CDR3 DNA: TGTGCCAGCTCACCGGGATCTAAAGGCGAGCAGTACTTC; CDR3 protein: CASSPGSKGEQYF
D gene: .; J gene: TRBJ2-1; V gene: TRBV5-6; clone size: .; CDR3 DNA: TGTGCCCGCAGCTGTAGCACCAATGAGCAGTTCTTC; CDR3 protein: CARSCSTNEQFF
D gene: TRBD2; J gene: TRBJ2-7; V gene: TRBV20-1; clone size: .; CDR3 DNA: TGCAGTGCCCTACAGGTCGGAACTAGCGGGAGAGGCGAGCAGTACTTC; CDR3 protein: CSALQVGTSGRGEQYF
D gene: TRBD1; J gene: TRBJ2-1; V gene: TRBV12-3/TRBV12-4; clone size: .; CDR3 DNA: TGTGCCAGCTCCCTTGCCAGGGACAGGTACAAACGCAATGAGCAGTTCTTC; CDR3 protein: CASSLARDRYKRNEQFF
D gene: TRBD2; J gene: TRBJ2-1; V gene: TRBV13; clone size: many; CDR3 DNA: TGTGCCAGCAGCTTAGGAGCGGGAGGGGATATTAGTGAGCAGTTCTTC; CDR3 protein: CASSLGAGGDISEQFF
D gene: TRBD1; J gene: TRBJ1-2; V gene: TRBV20-1; clone size: .; CDR3 DNA: TGCAGTGCTAGGGTCGACCGGGACAGCTCTAACTATGGCTACACCTTC; CDR3 protein: CSARVDRDSSNYGYTF
D gene: .; J gene: TRBJ2-7; V gene: TRBV6-5; clone size: .; CDR3 DNA: TGTGCCAGCAGAAGATTAGCCAACTACGAGCAGTACTTC; CDR3 protein: CASRRLANYEQYF
D gene: .; J gene: TRBJ2-5; V gene: TRBV7-8; clone size: .; CDR3 DNA: TGTGCCAGCAGCTTACCACGGGGGACGGGTGGCGAGACCCAGTACTTC; CDR3 protein: CASSLPRGTGGETQYF
D gene: .; J gene: TRBJ1-5; V gene: TRBV30; clone size: many; CDR3 DNA: TGTGCCTGGAGTGTAGCAGGAGTTAGCAATCAGCCCCAGCATTTT; CDR3 protein: CAWSVAGVSNQPQHF
D gene: .; J gene: TRBJ2-7; V gene: TRBV28; clone size: .; CDR3 DNA: TGTGCCAGCAGTTTGGTAGGGAAAGGGTACGAGCAGTACTTC; CDR3 protein: CASSLVGKGYEQYF
D gene: .; J gene: TRBJ2-7; V gene: TRBV2; clone size: .; CDR3 DNA: TGTGCCAGCAGGGGCAACGGGGGCGAGCAGTACTTC; CDR3 protein: CASRGNGGEQYF